A single sample is the source of the 3 T cell receptor beta chains below, sequenced in a study of cytomegalovirus exposure and HLA in healthy donors. PCR primers comprised 60 Vbeta and 13 Jbeta primers. Profiled with immunoSEQ multiplex PCR; TCRdb holds only in-frame clones, not every one. The sample has 150,000 to 200,000 clones, over 75% seen once. Sequencing input: PBMCs. All receptors derive from a woman aged 25 to 39 in good health and CMV-seronegative.

This clone was recorded only once. V usage is TRBV10-3 and J usage is TRBJ2-2, with a weak D call TRBD2 (6 bases). This CDR3 has 14 amino acids. Germline lookup yields CDR1 ENHRY and CDR2 SYGVKD. Between the trimmed V and J ends, which lost 6 bases and 6 bases, there was a span of 14 bases. The CDR3 DNA is TGTGCCATCAGAACCGGGAGCCGGGCCGGGGAGCTGTTTTTT. Amino acid sequence: CAIRTGSRAGELFF.

The V gene is TRBV19, the J gene TRBJ2-3; 7 nucleotides align to TRBD1. Germline CDR1 and CDR2: LNHDA and SQIVND (reference sequence). Trimming cost V 9 bases and J 5 bases; bases outside gene matches: 2. This CDR3 region has 11 residues. The CDR3 is CASGTVDTQYF. DNA for the CDR3: TGTGCCAGCGGGACAGTAGATACGCAGTATTTT.

This clone was detected a few times. This sequence joins TRBV30 and TRBJ2-7; 7 bases agree with TRBD1. Germline CDR1 GTSNPN, CDR2 SVGIG (reference sequence). The CDR3 has 13 amino acids. Trimming at V came to 2 bases and at J to 3 bases, leaving 4 bases not matched to a gene. Written as DNA, the CDR3 is TGTGCCTGGAGTAAGGGGGCGGACTACGAGCAGTACTTC. It encodes CAWSKGADYEQYF.